This paragraph covers one T cell receptor (beta chain) sequence. Participants spanned ages about 18 to 90 years and resided in roughly 22 US areas. Cohorts were determined from participant-reported clinical history. Trimming at V came to 5 bases and at J to 5 bases, leaving 6 bases not matched to a gene. This CDR3 is built from 14 residues. Per the germline V gene, CDR1 is SGHVS and CDR2 is FNYEAQ. Data came from immunoSEQ multiplex PCR; TCRdb stores just in-frame clones and leaves some out. This table has 300,000 to 350,000 clones, more than 85% appearing once. This sample was included in a study of blood T cell repertoires in COVID-19. Background on the study: The samples span acute and convalescent COVID-19 from the United States, Italy and Spain. The analysed material was cDNA or gDNA that came from T cells, B-cell-depleted T cells, or PBMCs.

The receptor comes from a woman in her twenties or thirties who had recovered from COVID-19. The source material was PBMCs or T cells enriched from blood (not recorded which). The V call is TRBV7-6, the J call TRBJ2-7; 10 bases are a match to TRBD1. CDR3 region: CASSGGQGFHEQYF. The CDR3 nucleotides are TGTGCCAGCAGCGGGGGACAGGGGTTTCACGAGCAGTACTTC.